This TCR beta chain was recovered during a study of CD8+CD57+ T cells in acquired aplastic anemia. Study summary: The study obtained an average of roughly 3 ug of DNA from sorted CD4+ and CD8+ cells.

Findings and caveats of the study: Between patients and controls, approximately 29 CD8+ CDR3 sequences were found in common.

For this clonotype: What it binds is unknown.

The CDR3 spans 14 residues. Between the trimmed V and J ends, which lost 6 bases and 1 base, there was a span of 10 bases. CDR1 is LNHDA, CDR2 SQIVND, per germline (reference sequence). Previously, flow cytometry had revealed CD8+CD57+ cell expansion in the patients chosen for sequencing. Severe acquired aplastic anemia was present in all patients. Blood samples were obtained from patients who had received no prior therapy. Profiles of TCR beta VDJ and CDR3 were generated from a genomic DNA template. Using its own MiXCR run on the reads, TCRdb lists one record per CDR3 protein. The data contain 130,000 or so distinct CDR3 sequences, about 40% of them singletons.

The chain combines TRBV19 with TRBJ2-1; the D gene is possibly TRBD2 (5 bases). The specimen was sorted CD4+, CD8+, or CD8+CD57+ T cells (not recorded which) from PBMCs. The origin of this receptor is a human donor with aplastic anemia. For the CDR3, the DNA is TGTGCCAGTAGGGATGAGCGGTCCTACAATGAGCAGTTCTTC. Amino acids: CASRDERSYNEQFF.